The 14 T cell receptor beta chains in this list originate from one sample, sequenced in a study of blood T cell repertoires in COVID-19 (dated by TCRdb to 2018 to 2020). The library relied on the immunoSEQ multiplex PCR assay. This is the immuneACCESS table as TCRdb keeps it, with only in-frame sequences that have V and J called. A part of the clones is gone; compared with another copy, unresolved V genes explain less than half, and the rest is unexplained. The sample profile shows around 220,000 clones; roughly 82% of them were found once. Of the sample, 4.9% is held by the ten largest clones. The specimen was peripheral blood. Receptor source: a woman at least 80 years old with active or convalescent COVID-19.

The J gene is TRBJ2-7, the V gene TRBV6-4, with 7 bases fitting TRBD1. After removal of 8 bases from V and 1 base from J, the junction contained 17 bases not matched to a gene. Germline CDR1 is MRHNA and CDR2 is SNTAGT. The length of the CDR3 is 17 residues. The CDR3 sequence: CASLDRPHLPFSYEQYF. The CDR3 region has the DNA TGTGCCAGCTTGGACAGGCCGCACCTCCCGTTTTCCTACGAGCAGTACTTC.

The rearrangement uses TRBV28 and TRBJ2-4; 10 bases are a match to TRBD1. The germline V gene has CDR1 MDHEN and CDR2 SYDVKM. V shed 6 bases and J 0 bases; nucleotides not matched to a gene: 11. The CDR3 runs to 18 residues. CDR3 sequence (DNA): TGTGCCAGCAGCCTCCCGGGACAGGGGTTGATAGCCAAAAACATTCAGTACTTC. Translated, it gives CASSLPGQGLIAKNIQYF.

V gene TRBV30 combines with J gene TRBJ2-1, with TRBD2 matching 8 bases. The V gene's germline CDR1 is GTSNPN and CDR2 SVGIG (reference sequence). The CDR3 covers 16 residues. V shed 3 bases and J 0 bases; nucleotides not matched to a gene: 7. CDR3 sequence reads: CAWSGGGHSSYNEQFF. CDR3 sequence (DNA): TGTGCCTGGAGCGGGGGGGGACATAGCTCCTACAATGAGCAGTTCTTC. Full variable domain (missing parts from reference TRBV30 and TRBJ2-1): SQTIHQWPATLVQPVGSPLSLECTVEGTSNPNLYWYRQAAGRGLQLLFYSVGIGQISSEVPQNLSASRPQDRQFILSSKKLLLSDSGFYLCAWSGGGHSSYNEQFFGPGTRLTVL.

The V gene is TRBV4-2, the J gene TRBJ2-3, with 8 bases matching TRBD2. The CDR3 is 17 residues long. Germline V gene lookup returns CDR1 LGHNA and CDR2 YNFKEQ. The ends lost 0 bases at V and 6 bases at J; junction bases unmatched: 11. The CDR3 is CASSQDVGAGGMDTQYF. The CDR3 DNA sequence: TGTGCCAGCAGCCAAGATGTAGGTGCGGGAGGTATGGATACGCAGTATTTT.

V is TRBV6-5 and J is TRBJ1-1, with a possible D match to TRBD1 (6 bases). Trimming cost V 2 bases and J 9 bases, with 13 bases left between them. The CDR3 sequence is 13 residues long. Germline V gives CDR1 MNHEY, CDR2 SVGAGI. CDR3 in DNA: TGTGCCAGCAGTTACGGCCAGGGGATTAAAGCTTTCTTT. Amino acids: CASSYGQGIKAFF.

This clone was recorded once. The chain recombines TRBV7-2 with TRBJ2-7; 7 positions match TRBD2. With V trimmed by 7 bases and J by 3 bases, 6 bases remained unmatched. Germline CDR1 SGHTA, CDR2 FQGNSA. The CDR3 contains 13 residues. The CDR3: CASTLQRGYEQYF. CDR3 nucleotides: TGTGCCAGCACCCTCCAGCGGGGCTACGAGCAGTACTTC.

A single count supports this clone. V is TRBV18 and J is TRBJ1-1; 10 nucleotides agree with TRBD1. Germline CDR1 KGHSH, CDR2 LQKENI. With 5 bases clipped from V and 7 bases from J, the junction kept 4 bases outside the gene matches. The CDR3 has 13 residues. DNA for the CDR3: TGTGCCAGCTCAGGACAGGGGGACATTGAAGCTTTCTTT. Protein: CASSGQGDIEAFF.

This clone was picked up a small number of times. The genes are TRBV4-1 and TRBJ1-5, with D maybe TRBD1 (5 bases). The CDR3 is 16 amino acids. V was trimmed by 4 bases and J by 7 bases, leaving 20 bases between them. Germline V CDR1 and CDR2: MGHRA, YSYEKL. Written as DNA, the CDR3 is TGCGCCAGCAGCCCGGGACGTTGGACGGGAGAGCAGCCCCAGCATTTT. Its protein is CASSPGRWTGEQPQHF.

The rearrangement links TRBV2 to TRBJ1-2, with 11 positions matching TRBD1. In germline, CDR1 is SNHLY, CDR2 FYNNEI. The CDR3 has 15 amino acids. Trimming cost V 6 bases and J 4 bases; bases outside gene matches: 7. CDR3 DNA sequence: TGTGCCAGCAGGGCAGGGACAGGGGGAGGCTATGGCTACACCTTC. Its protein product is CASRAGTGGGYGYTF.

This clone was seen more than once but under ten times. The chain employs TRBV7-9 and TRBJ1-5, with D possibly TRBD1 on 5 matching bases. The CDR3 consists of 15 residues. Trimming removed 5 bases from V and 4 bases from J, with 15 bases in between. The germline V gene encodes CDR1 SEHNR and CDR2 FQNEAQ (reference sequence). CDR3: CASSQGQGPNQPQHF. CDR3 in DNA: TGTGCCAGCAGCCAAGGTCAGGGTCCTAATCAGCCCCAGCATTTT.

The chain has TRBV5-6 and TRBJ2-1; D uncertain. Trimming took 1 base from V and 7 from J, leaving 9 bases between them. This CDR3 comprises 13 residues. Germline CDR1 SGHDT, CDR2 YYEEEE. The CDR3 spells CASSLFVYNEQFF. The CDR3 DNA sequence: TGTGCCAGCAGCTTGTTTGTCTATAATGAGCAGTTCTTC.

This clone was seen just once. V and J are TRBV19 and TRBJ1-5, with no clear D. Germline assignment: CDR1 LNHDA and CDR2 SQIVND (reference sequence). With 2 bases removed from V and 3 bases from J, the gap between germline ends came to 20 bases. The CDR3 covers 18 residues. CDR3 loop: CASSIPPFSVTHNQPQHF. CDR3 in DNA: TGTGCCAGTAGTATACCCCCTTTTTCGGTGACACACAATCAGCCCCAGCATTTT.

V gene TRBV2 combines with J gene TRBJ1-5; possible D gene TRBD1, 5 bases. The CDR3 sequence is 14 residues long. The germline V and J ends were trimmed by 5 bases and 9 bases, with 17 bases remaining between them. CDR1 and CDR2 from the germline V gene are SNHLY and FYNNEI. As DNA, the CDR3 is TGTGCCAGCAGTAGGATCGACAGCCCTGGGCCCCAGCATTTT. It translates to CASSRIDSPGPQHF.

A few counts support this clone. V usage is TRBV24-1 and J usage is TRBJ1-6; D perhaps matches TRBD1 (6 bases). CDR3 size: 14 residues. V lost 4 bases and J lost 4, with 7 bases in between. Looked up from germline, CDR1 is KGHDR and CDR2 is SFDVKD. CDR3 amino acids: CATSEGQYNSPLHF. CDR3 nucleotides: TGTGCCACCAGTGAAGGACAGTATAATTCACCCCTCCACTTT.